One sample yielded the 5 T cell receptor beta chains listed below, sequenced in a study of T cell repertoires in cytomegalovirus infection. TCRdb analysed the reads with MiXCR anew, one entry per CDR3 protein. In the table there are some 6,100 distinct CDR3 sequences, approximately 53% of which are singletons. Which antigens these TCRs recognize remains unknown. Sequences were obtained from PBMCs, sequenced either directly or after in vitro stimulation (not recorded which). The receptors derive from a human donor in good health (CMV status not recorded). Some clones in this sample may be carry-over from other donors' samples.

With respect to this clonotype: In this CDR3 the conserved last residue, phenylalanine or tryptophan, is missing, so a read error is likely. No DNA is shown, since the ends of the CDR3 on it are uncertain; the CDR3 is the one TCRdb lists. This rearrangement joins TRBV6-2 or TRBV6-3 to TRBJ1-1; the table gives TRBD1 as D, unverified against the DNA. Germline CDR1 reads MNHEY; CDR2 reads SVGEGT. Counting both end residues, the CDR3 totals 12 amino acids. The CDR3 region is CASSYPPPEAVL.

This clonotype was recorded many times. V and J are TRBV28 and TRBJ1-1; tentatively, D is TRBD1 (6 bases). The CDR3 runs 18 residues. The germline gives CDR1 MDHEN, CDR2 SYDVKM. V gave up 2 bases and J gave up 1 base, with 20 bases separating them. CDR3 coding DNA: TGTGCCAGCAGTTTAGATACTCGAGGGGGGGCGCCGAACACTGAAGCTTTCTTT. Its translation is CASSLDTRGGAPNTEAFF.

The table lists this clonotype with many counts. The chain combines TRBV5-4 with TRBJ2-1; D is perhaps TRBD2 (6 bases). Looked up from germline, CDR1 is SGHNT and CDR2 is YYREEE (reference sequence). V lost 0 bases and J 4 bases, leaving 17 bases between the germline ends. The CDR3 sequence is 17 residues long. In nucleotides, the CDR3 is TGTGCCAGCAGCTTGGCCGGCGGGACGATAGGGTACAATGAGCAGTTCTTC. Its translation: CASSLAGGTIGYNEQFF.

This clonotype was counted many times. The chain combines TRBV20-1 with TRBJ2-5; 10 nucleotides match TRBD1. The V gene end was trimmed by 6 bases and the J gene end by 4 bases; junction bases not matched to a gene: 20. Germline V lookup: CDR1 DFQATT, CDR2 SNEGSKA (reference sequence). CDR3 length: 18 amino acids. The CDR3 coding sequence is TGCAGTGCGCCGAATGCACAGTCTCCGGGACAGGGGTTAGAGACCCAGTACTTC. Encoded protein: CSAPNAQSPGQGLETQYF.

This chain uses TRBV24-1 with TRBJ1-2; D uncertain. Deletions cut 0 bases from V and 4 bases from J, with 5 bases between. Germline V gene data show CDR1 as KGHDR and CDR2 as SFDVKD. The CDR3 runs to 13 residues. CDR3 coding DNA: TGTGCCACCAGTGATTTGCGGAGCTATGGCTACACCTTC. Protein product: CATSDLRSYGYTF.